The source of this T cell receptor beta chain is a study of regulatory T cells in long-lasting Graves disease. V shed 7 bases and J 3 bases; nucleotides not matched to a gene: 21. This CDR3 is built from 20 residues. Germline V lookup: CDR1 MNHNS, CDR2 SASEGT. Time point described: persistent/refractory GD, antithyroid drugs over 5 years with positive TRAb. PBMC-derived RNA was used for the TCR library. In building TCR beta libraries, iRepertoire HTBI primers were used together with Arm-PCR of CDR3 regions. TCRdb itself ran the multiplex PCR reads through MiXCR, one entry per CDR3 protein. The profile shows 600,000 to 850,000 distinct CDR3 sequences, around 30% of them singletons.

The specimen comprised peripheral blood mononuclear cells (PBMCs), sampled when the disease was refractory, from a patient treated with antithyroid drugs. This rearrangement joins TRBV6-1 to TRBJ2-7; 13 bases align to TRBD2. The receptor's source is a female donor with Graves disease. CDR3 DNA sequence: TGTGCCAGCATCTCCATGTCAGGACTAGCGGGAGCCCACGGACGCTACGAGCAGTACTTC. Protein: CASISMSGLAGAHGRYEQYF.